These 28 T cell receptor beta chains were sequenced from one sample in a study of tumor-infiltrating lymphocytes in primary liver carcinoma. Germline DNA was also extracted, with blood RNA taken from unsorted whole blood. TCR beta cDNA came from roughly 0.45 ug total RNA, primed with a constant-region primer. Three nested multiplex PCR rounds, a slightly modified ARM-PCR, produced the libraries for TCR beta. Both of the initial two PCR rounds ran for approximately 11 cycles and employed TRBV1-TRBV30 forward primers alongside a C-beta reverse primer. TCRdb analysed the multiplex PCR reads with MiXCR anew, one entry per CDR3 protein. This table has around 330,000 distinct CDR3 sequences, 65% appearing once. The sample comprised peripheral blood. Source of these receptors: a man aged 40-49 years with primary liver carcinoma and hepatitis B virus infection.

Details on this clonotype: This may arise from a read error, as a much more abundant clone is one base away. The chain joins TRBV10-3 to TRBJ1-3; TRBD1 is a possible D gene (6 bases). Germline CDR1 and CDR2: ENHRY and SYGVKD. CDR3 length equals 13 residues. The CDR3 nucleotides read TGTGCCATCAGTCAGGGGAGTGGAAACGCCATATATTTT. It translates to CAISQGSGNAIYF.

Turning to this clonotype: This may stem from a read error, because a much larger clone lies one nucleotide away. V is TRBV10-3 and J is TRBJ2-3; no clear D. This CDR3 is 12 amino acids long. The germline CDR1 and CDR2 sequences are ENHRY and SYGVKD. CDR3 sequence reads: CAITERSDTQYF. The CDR3 DNA reads as TGTGCCATCACTGAGAGATCAGATACGCAGTATTTT.

This clonotype was observed a single time. This chain connects TRBV11-1 to TRBJ2-5; tentatively, D is TRBD1 or TRBD2 (5 bases each). This CDR3 has 15 residues. V lost 4 bases and J 4 bases, leaving 16 bases between the germline ends. The germline V gene has CDR1 SGHAT and CDR2 FQDESV (reference sequence). The CDR3 bases are TGTGCCAGCAGCTCGGGGCATCCAGGAGGAGAGACCCAGTACTTC. Amino acids: CASSSGHPGGETQYF.

Notes on this clonotype: This may stem from a read error, because a much larger clone lies one nucleotide away. In nucleotides, the CDR3 is TGCGCCAGCAGCCCCTACGCAGGCTCTGGGGCCAACGTCATGACTTTC. This gives the protein CASSPYAGSGANVMTF. The rearrangement joins TRBV4-1 to TRBJ2-6; D may be TRBD1 (5 bases). Germline CDR1 is MGHRA and CDR2 is YSYEKL. This CDR3 is 16 amino acids long.

Of note for this clonotype: At one end the junction does not follow the germline gene, possibly because of a read error. The chain employs TRBV5-5 and TRBJ2-2; TRBD1 might be the D (6 bases). The germline CDR1 and CDR2 sequences are SGHKS and YYEKEE (reference sequence). There are 16 residues in the CDR3. The CDR3 DNA reads as TGTACCAGCAGCTGGCGTGGGGGCGGACGGTCCGGGGAGCTGCTTTTT. Its translation: CTSSWRGGGRSGELLF.

In regard to this clonotype: A much larger clone sits a single nucleotide away, making a read error possible. The V and J genes are TRBV6-2 or TRBV6-3 and TRBJ2-3; possible D gene TRBD2, 5 bases. V was trimmed by 6 bases and J by 4 bases, leaving 17 bases between them. Germline CDR1 MNHEY, CDR2 SVGEGT. This CDR3 contains 15 residues. CDR3 DNA: TGTGCCAGCAGCCCGACTATTGTGGGAGCAGATACGCAGTATTTT. This encodes CASSPTIVGADTQYF.

Worth noting for this clonotype: A junction boundary mismatches the germline segment, possibly from a read error. The CDR3 bases are TGTGCCAGCAGCCAACGATCCGGGACAGGGGGGTACGGGCAGTACTTC. This encodes CASSQRSGTGGYGQYF. The chain couples TRBV14 to TRBJ2-7; TRBD1 aligns across 11 bases. The CDR3 consists of 16 residues. Germline V gene data show CDR1 as SGHDN and CDR2 as FVKESK.

Turning to this clonotype: Relative to the germline gene, one junction end is altered; a read error may explain this. The V and J genes are TRBV24-1 and TRBJ2-1, with D possibly TRBD2 on 6 matching bases. This CDR3 spans 17 amino acids. CDR1 and CDR2 (germline): KGHDR, SFDVKD. CDR3 sequence: CVTSDPSTGVLYNEQFF. CDR3 DNA: TGTGTCACCAGTGACCCCTCGACGGGAGTATTGTACAATGAGCAGTTCTTC.

The chain has TRBV28 and TRBJ1-5, with 8 nucleotides matching TRBD1. CDR3 length: 14 amino acids. Trimming cost V 5 bases and J 7 bases; bases outside gene matches: 7. Germline V gives CDR1 MDHEN, CDR2 SYDVKM. The CDR3 sequence is CASSTTGATQPQHF. DNA of the CDR3: TGTGCCAGCAGTACGACAGGGGCCACCCAGCCCCAGCATTTT.

The rearrangement links TRBV9 to TRBJ2-3; D gene uncertain. Germline values: CDR1 SGDLS, CDR2 YYNGEE. V lost 0 bases and J 0 bases, leaving 8 bases between the germline ends. There are 15 residues in the CDR3. The CDR3 nucleotides read TGTGCCAGCAGCGTAGGGCATTTTAGCACAGATACGCAGTATTTT. This sequence encodes CASSVGHFSTDTQYF.

This clonotype appeared a single time. A much larger clone is a single base away; this may be a read error. The chain has TRBV12-3 or TRBV12-4 and TRBJ2-7; D call uncertain. This CDR3 has 14 amino acids. Between the trimmed V and J ends, which lost 5 bases and 2 bases, there was a span of 13 bases. In DNA form, the CDR3 reads TGTGCCAGCAGTCAAAGGACCGGTACCTACGAGCAGTACTTC. It yields the protein CASSQRTGTYEQYF.

Notes on this clonotype: The final CDR3 position lacks the conserved phenylalanine or tryptophan, pointing to a likely read error. The chain employs TRBV5-1 and TRBJ1-5, with unresolved D. V was trimmed by 7 bases and J by 3 bases, leaving 26 bases between them. Germline assignment: CDR1 SGHRS and CDR2 YFSETQ. This CDR3 contains 18 residues. The CDR3 sequence is CASGPFKLPSSFNQPQHC. Written as DNA, the CDR3 is TGCGCCAGCGGGCCCTTCAAGTTGCCATCTTCGTTCAATCAGCCCCAGCATTGT.

Of note for this clonotype: The junction does not match germline at one end; this may be a read error. The rearrangement uses TRBV28 and TRBJ2-1; weak D call: TRBD2 (6 bases). CDR1 and CDR2 from the germline V gene are MDHEN and SYDVKM. CDR3 length equals 17 residues. Here the CDR3 reads CASSNRDSRASCNEQFF. The CDR3 DNA reads as TGTGCCAGCAGTAACCGGGACTCCCGGGCCTCCTGCAATGAGCAGTTCTTC.

Worth noting for this clonotype: A read error may be the cause here, since a much bigger clone is one base away. The chain recombines TRBV14 with TRBJ2-7; D is perhaps TRBD2 (5 bases). The germline V and J ends were trimmed by 4 bases and 8 bases, with 21 bases remaining between them. The CDR3 runs to 15 residues. In germline, CDR1 is SGHDN, CDR2 FVKESK. In nucleotides, the CDR3 is TGTGCCAGCAGCCCGAGGCCCTCGAGGGATTACCAGCAGTACTTC. It is translated as CASSPRPSRDYQQYF.

As regards this clonotype: This may arise from a read error, as a much more abundant clone is one base away. The chain is built from TRBV6-2 or TRBV6-3 and TRBJ1-5; D not resolved. CDR1 is MNHEY, CDR2 SVGEGT, per germline. This CDR3 is built from 13 residues. V was cut by 6 bases and J by 4 bases, with 10 bases left in between. The DNA for the CDR3 is TGTGCCAGCAGACGAGGATTTAATCAGCCCCAGCATTTT. Translated, it gives CASRRGFNQPQHF.

The sample holds many counts of this clonotype. The gene calls are TRBV12-3 or TRBV12-4 and TRBJ1-5; 7 nucleotides align to TRBD1. CDR3 length: 13 amino acids. Unmatched junction bases numbered 6, after V lost 6 bases and J lost 7 bases. DNA for the CDR3: TGTGCCAGCAGGCAGGGGGGAGGGCAGCCCCAGCATTTT. Translating it yields CASRQGGGQPQHF.

This clonotype has only one observation. This may come from a read error, since a much larger clone is one base off. The rearrangement links TRBV5-5 to TRBJ2-7, with D perhaps matching TRBD2 (5 bases). V shed 2 bases and J shed 6 bases, with 9 bases lying between them. Germline values: CDR1 SGHKS, CDR2 YYEKEE (reference sequence). The CDR3 loop spans 12 amino acids. The CDR3 DNA reads as TGTGCCAGCAGCTTTATCAGCGGCGAGCAGTACTTC. It is translated as CASSFISGEQYF.

In this sample, this clonotype turned up a few times. The chain uses TRBV5-6 and TRBJ1-2; possibly TRBD1 for D (5 bases). Germline V gene sequence: CDR1 SGHDT, CDR2 YYEEEE. CDR3 length: 16 residues. Trimming pared 2 bases from V and 4 bases from J, leaving 18 bases between. The CDR3 region is CASSFPGAGKGYGYTF. The DNA for the CDR3 is TGTGCCAGCAGCTTCCCCGGCGCAGGGAAGGGCTATGGCTACACCTTC.

A note on this clonotype: A read error may explain this, as a much larger clone is one base away. This chain connects TRBV6-6 to TRBJ1-2; D is ambiguous. The CDR3 is 14 residues long. CDR1 MNHNY and CDR2 SVGAGI come from the germline V gene (reference sequence). CDR3 residues: CDSTQAGANYGYTF. In nucleotides, the CDR3 is TGTGACAGCACCCAGGCGGGAGCCAACTATGGCTACACCTTC.

Comment on this clonotype: One end of the junction fails to match germline, which may point to a read error. The chain employs TRBV6-5 and TRBJ1-6; D gene uncertain. Germline lookup yields CDR1 MNHEY and CDR2 SVGAGI. There are 18 residues in the CDR3. The CDR3 spells CARSYSRGGSSHNSPLHF. Here the CDR3 DNA reads TGTGCCAGGAGTTACTCGAGAGGCGGAAGCTCCCATAATTCACCCCTCCACTTT.

This clonotype was detected only once. The conserved phenylalanine or tryptophan is not found at the CDR3 terminus, so this likely reflects a read error. Because the CDR3's place on the DNA is in doubt, the DNA is left out and the CDR3 is given as listed by TCRdb. The V gene is TRBV29-1, the J gene TRBJ2-1; the table's D call TRBD1 went unverified against the DNA. The CDR3 region is 14 residues in length, termini included. Looked up from germline, CDR1 is SQVTM and CDR2 is ANQGSEA. The CDR3: CSVEVMQGASEQSL.

This clonotype has a count of ten or more. The chain couples TRBV10-3 to TRBJ2-3; 11 nucleotides match TRBD2. The CDR3 sequence is 17 residues long. The junction had 10 bases not matched to a gene; V was cut back by 4 bases and J by 4 bases. Germline V gene sequence: CDR1 ENHRY, CDR2 SYGVKD. The DNA for the CDR3 is TGTGCCATCAGTGGAGGTTCCCTAGCGGGAGGCCCAGATACGCAGTATTTT. As protein: CAISGGSLAGGPDTQYF.

A remark on this clonotype: Sequence at one end of the junction differs from germline and may be a read error. The V gene is TRBV6-1, the J gene TRBJ1-5; D might be TRBD1 (5 bases). This CDR3 is 13 amino acids long. Germline V gene data show CDR1 as MNHNS and CDR2 as SASEGT. This CDR3 is CASRNLQGQPQQF. Written as DNA, the CDR3 is TGTGCCAGCAGAAACCTCCAGGGTCAGCCCCAGCAATTT.

For this clonotype: A much larger clone lies one base from this, so it may be a read error. The chain carries TRBV6-6 and TRBJ1-5; the D gene is possibly TRBD1 (6 bases). The CDR3 has 14 amino acids. Trimming cost V 7 bases and J 5 bases, with 15 bases left between them. The V gene's germline CDR1 is MNHNY and CDR2 SVGAGI (reference sequence). In DNA form, the CDR3 reads TGTGCCAGCAAAGCTGTAGGGGGGCATCAGCCCCAGCATTTT. It yields the protein CASKAVGGHQPQHF.

A single count supports this clonotype. This sequence joins TRBV11-2 and TRBJ1-1; D is possibly TRBD1 (5 bases). In germline, CDR1 is SGHAT, CDR2 FQNNGV. V gave up 4 bases and J gave up 5 bases, with 14 bases separating them. The CDR3 length is 14 residues. CDR3 sequence: CASSSVSRGTEAFF. In nucleotides, the CDR3 is TGTGCCAGCAGCTCAGTCAGTAGGGGAACTGAAGCTTTCTTT.

The chain uses TRBV5-4 and TRBJ1-2; 9 bases map to TRBD1. J was trimmed by 8 bases and V by 0 bases; bases with no gene match: 5. Germline CDR1 is SGHNT and CDR2 is YYREEE (reference sequence). The CDR3 covers 14 residues. In DNA form, the CDR3 reads TGTGCCAGCAGCTTGGGGACAGGGGTTGAAGGCTACACCTTC. This gives the protein CASSLGTGVEGYTF.

This clonotype was seen many times. The V gene is TRBV29-1, the J gene TRBJ2-3; the D call may be TRBD1 or TRBD2 (5 bases each). Trimming took off 5 bases at V and 0 bases at J, with 15 bases between the two ends. Germline V gives CDR1 SQVTM, CDR2 ANQGSEA. The CDR3 is made up of 15 amino acids. The CDR3 nucleotides are TGCAGCGTTTGGGCCCCGGGGCCTAGCACAGATACGCAGTATTTT. Translated, it gives CSVWAPGPSTDTQYF.

This clonotype was detected a few times. The CDR3 here is CASSPRGYEQFF. In DNA form, the CDR3 reads TGTGCCAGCAGCCCTAGGGGATATGAGCAGTTCTTC. The chain joins TRBV12-3 or TRBV12-4 to TRBJ2-1; TRBD1 is a possible D gene (5 bases). This CDR3 is 12 amino acids long. V was clipped by 6 bases and J by 8 bases, with 11 bases between them.